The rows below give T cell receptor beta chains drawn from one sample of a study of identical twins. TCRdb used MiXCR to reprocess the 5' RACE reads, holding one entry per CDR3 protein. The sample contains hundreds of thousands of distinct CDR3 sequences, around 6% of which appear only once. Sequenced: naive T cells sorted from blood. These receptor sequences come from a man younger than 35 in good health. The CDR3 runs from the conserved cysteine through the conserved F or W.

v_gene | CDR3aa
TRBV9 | CASSALRRKNYEQYF
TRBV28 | CASSPTGGGADTQYF
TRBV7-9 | CASSPSWGEAQPQHF
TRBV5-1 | CASSSDRDNTEAFF
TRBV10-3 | CAISDPNTFPDEQFF
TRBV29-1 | CSVWGQNTEAFF
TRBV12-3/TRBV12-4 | CASRQTGYSYEQYF
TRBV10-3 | CAISETSASYNEQFF
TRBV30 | CAWLWTSGSEQFF
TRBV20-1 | CSAHGLADNNEQFF
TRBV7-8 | CASSLGDRVPNQPQHF
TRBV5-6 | CASSLTSFNLEQYF
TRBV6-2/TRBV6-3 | CASSYASKETQYF
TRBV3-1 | CASSQGNRGPLNIQYF
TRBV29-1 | CSAPRGERRNEQFF
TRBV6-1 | CASYGTSSRSYNEQFF
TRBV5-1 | CASSLPGTGTSSGTYEQYF
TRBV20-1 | CSGGIAGLSYEQYF
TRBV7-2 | CASSAGPNEKLFF
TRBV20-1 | CSAPDRGRGETQYF
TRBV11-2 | CASSLEPGWKRYGQYF
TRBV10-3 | CAITPGEAAYNEQFF
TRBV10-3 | CAISEGQSNTEAFF
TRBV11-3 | CASSLGGGRSNTGELFF
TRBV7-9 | CASSFGQGGTEAFF
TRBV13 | CASNRGRELDGYTF
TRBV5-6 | CASSPSSGIVTDTQYF
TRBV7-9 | CASSLGPTATDTQYF
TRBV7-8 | CASSLEDPGLVFEQYF
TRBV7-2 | CASSPGGSTQYF
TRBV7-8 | CASSLGPELVGYTF
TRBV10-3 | CAISEGRGSQETQYF
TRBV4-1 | CASSQETLTFNTGELFF
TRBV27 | CASSLIDRGPSPLHF
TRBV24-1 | CATSDPSRGTGELFF
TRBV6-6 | CASSPTGPYGYTF
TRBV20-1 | CSAELDSSSYNEQFF
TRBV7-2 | CASTEAGAYEQYF
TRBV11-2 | CASSEIPYQPQHF
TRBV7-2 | CASSFGPETQYF
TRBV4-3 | CASSHPGDAGKQYF
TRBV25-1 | CASAARGDTQYF
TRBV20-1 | CSAGGGGGGGYTF
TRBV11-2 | CASSLGMKTQYF
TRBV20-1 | CSAISRLAGVDEQFF
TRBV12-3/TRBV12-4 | CASSFAGVGYTF
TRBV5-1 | CASSLPSGGGEQYF
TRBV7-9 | CASRKLASSYNEQFF
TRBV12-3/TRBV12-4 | CASNDQTGSSYNSPLHF
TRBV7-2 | CASSSRTGAYQETQYF
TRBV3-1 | CASSHLNSIQYF
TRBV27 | CASSLSMVNSYNEQFF
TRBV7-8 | CASTGGRGEKLFF
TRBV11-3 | CASSRRLAGGTGSETQYF
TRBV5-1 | CATKLGASGTYEQYF
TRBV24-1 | CATSDPSSGSFERNEQFF
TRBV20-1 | CSARDYLDRASTNEKLFF
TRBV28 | CASSALAGGVDEQYF